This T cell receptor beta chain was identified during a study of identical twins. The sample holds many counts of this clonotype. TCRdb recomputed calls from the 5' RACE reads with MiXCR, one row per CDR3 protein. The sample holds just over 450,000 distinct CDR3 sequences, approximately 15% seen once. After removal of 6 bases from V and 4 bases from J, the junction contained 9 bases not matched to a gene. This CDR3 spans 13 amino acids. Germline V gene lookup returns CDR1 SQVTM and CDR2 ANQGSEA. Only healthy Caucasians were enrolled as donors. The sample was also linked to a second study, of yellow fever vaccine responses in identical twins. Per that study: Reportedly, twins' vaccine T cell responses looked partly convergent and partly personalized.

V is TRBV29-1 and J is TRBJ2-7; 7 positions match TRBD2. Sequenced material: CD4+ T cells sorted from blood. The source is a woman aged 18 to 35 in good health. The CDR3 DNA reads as TGCAGCGTCCGAAAGGGGAGGGCTTACGAGCAGTACTTC. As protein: CSVRKGRAYEQYF.